The clone carrying this T cell receptor beta chain was counted a few times. Antigen: not known. The data are from a study of shared clonotypes between healthy human individuals. Germline V gene data show CDR1 as SGHKS and CDR2 as YYEKEE (reference sequence). This CDR3 has 13 amino acids. The V end lost 0 bases, the J end lost 5 bases, and 8 bases lay between the germline ends. The repertoire was sequenced with immunoSEQ multiplex PCR; TCRdb's copy has only in-frame clones and lacks some. The sample has approximately 700,000 clones, approximately 73% seen once. General study points: Few donors limited the genetic and exposure-history diversity represented. Incompleteness in sorted-subset sequencing, despite large depth, was shown by rarefaction.

The TCR was taken from a woman aged 25-40 years in good health. The material sequenced was memory CD4+ T cells sorted from blood. Subset described: CD45RA-negative fraction. V and J are TRBV5-5 and TRBJ1-2, with D unresolved. CDR3 DNA: TGTGCCAGCAGCTTGGACAGCACTTATGGCTACACCTTC. Protein product: CASSLDSTYGYTF.